The text below deals with one T cell receptor beta chain. The clone's antigen remains unknown. Base qualities are not recorded, but no much larger clone differs from it by a single base. What the time point label conveys for this sample: newly diagnosed GD, antithyroid drugs for less than 3 months. For both TCR sequencing and RNA sequencing, RNA was extracted from PBMCs using TRIzol. The diagnosis of Graves' disease was made according to American Thyroid Association guidelines. The patients came from an endocrinology department in Xi'an, China. From each patient, about 9.7 milliliters of peripheral blood was collected into an EDTA anticoagulant tube. Ficoll Paque Plus density gradient separation was used to isolate PBMCs, and no further T cell sorting was performed. RNA quality was checked with an Agilent 2100 Bioanalyzer and agarose gel, and concentration with a NanoDrop 2000. This entry comes from a study of regulatory T cells in long-lasting Graves disease (dated by TCRdb to 2020 to 2022). Broadly, across the study: In the newly diagnosed Graves' disease group, patients had been taking antithyroid drugs for less than 3 months. Peripheral blood TCR sequencing and RNA sequencing compared persistent Graves' disease patients with newly diagnosed Graves' disease patients. The study was registered as a clinical trial and conducted in China. A total of 33 samples were covered by TCR sequencing, comprising approximately 13 persistent and about 20 newly diagnosed Graves' disease patients.

Library prep was done by multiplex PCR. TCRdb names Illumina HiSeq 4000 as the instrument used. iRepertoire HTBI primers and Arm-PCR amplification of CDR3 regions were used to construct TCR beta libraries. PCR products were gel purified before sequencing. The original pipeline was this. Across samples, 62 TRBV and approximately 15 TRBJ segments were identified and used for gene usage analysis of CDR3 amino acid clonotypes. COPE and FqMerger were used to merge filtered high-quality paired reads into contigs. BLAST was used to align contigs to IMGT TRBV, TRBD and TRBJ reference genes, and CDR3 was defined according to IMGT. Any clonotype with a frequency above 0.1% was counted as a highly expanded clone. Repertoire diversity was measured by Shannon entropy, and V-J evenness by the Gini coefficient. Public clonotypes were defined as clonotypes shared by more than one individual. TCRdb reworked the public reads: Q25 trimming with fastp, MiXCR clone assembly, productive beta chains retained. Every distinct CDR3 protein forms one entry, paired with its most common genes and DNA. These V and J calls derive from TCRdb rather than the authors' analysis. The sample table shows a few hundred thousand distinct CDR3 sequences, and roughly 12% are seen once. The top ten hold approximately 9.3% of the sample.

Beyond this particular receptor, the publication reports: Only peripheral blood was studied, because thyroid tissue, the primary lesion, was inaccessible. A larger number of public clonotypes was shared among persistent patients (more than 2,500) than among newly diagnosed patients (more than 850). Compared with newly diagnosed patients, patients with persistent Graves' disease had lower TCR Shannon entropy and fewer highly expanded clones, which suggests clonal expansion. Only the TCR beta chain was sequenced and analyzed. The authors acknowledged the small sample size as a limitation that may reduce accuracy.

These data also featured in a second study, about T cells in Graves' hyperthyroidism and ophthalmopathy. According to the second study: Stable Graves' hyperthyroidism was defined as the absence of progression to ophthalmopathy over 18 months of follow-up. Hyperthyroidism patients were aged 18 to 65 years and newly diagnosed, with disease duration of less than 2 months. Any patient with an uncontrolled infection, another autoimmune disease, pregnancy or lactation was excluded. Diagnoses were established on the basis of clinical symptoms, serum thyroxine and TRAb, thyroid ultrasound, and orbital computed tomography. For the first round of RT-PCR on the TCR CDR3, the HTBI primer set was used together with the Qiagen OneStep RT-PCR kit. Blood samples also contained most of the expanded thyroid clonotypes (frequency above 0.001), which suggests that blood repertoires may reflect thyroid immune responses. A 13 V-J signature model separated ophthalmopathy from stable hyperthyroidism, with just over 85% sensitivity and 81% to 83% specificity in cross-validation and 80%/75% in testing. In validation, the model predicted progression to ophthalmopathy a median of approximately 6.6 months before onset, with roughly 70% sensitivity and about 72% specificity. A discovery cohort of approximately 100 patients, about 40 with Graves' ophthalmopathy and over 55 with stable Graves' hyperthyroidism, was used to find distinguishing TCR V-J signatures. Whether ophthalmopathy could be predicted prospectively was tested in an independent validation cohort made up of fewer than 20 hyperthyroidism patients plus 17 patients who later progressed to ophthalmopathy. For training and testing, the 100 or so patients in the discovery cohort were randomly divided in a 7:3 ratio. The study also compared thyroid tissue and blood T-cell repertoires from roughly 6 Graves' hyperthyroidism patients. Following sampling, methimazole starting at 30 mg daily was given to hyperthyroidism patients, and high-dose intravenous methylprednisolone was given to ophthalmopathy patients. The libraries were constructed in a second round of multiplex PCR and then size-selected and purified. Libraries were sequenced paired-end with 100 bp reads on an Illumina HiSeq2000. SOAPnuke was used to process the raw data, removing reads that contained adapters or uncalled bases, had a mean Phred below 15, or lacked an exact match to the constant primer or identifier. High-quality paired reads were merged using COPE v1.2.5, and each unique nucleotide sequence was defined as a clonotype. MiTCR v1.1 was used to align clonotypes to the IMGT TRBV, TRBD and TRBJ reference segments. Only V-J combinations with frequency above 0.0001, covering about 99% of repertoires, were analysed. A TCS score was defined as the ratio between F50 (clonal expansion) and ExV (chaos), using BLOSUM62-based TCRdist between CDR3 peptides within each V-J. Welch's t-statistics and random forest reduced approximately 520 V-J features to roughly 13, which were used in a naive Bayes classifier (R e1071). No statistical method was used to fix the sample size in advance, and group allocation was not hidden from the investigators. TCR Vbeta CDR3 sequencing of 120 to 150 peripheral blood samples (43 ophthalmopathy, 75 hyperthyroidism and approximately 17 progressor patients) is reported in the paper.

The origin of this receptor is a man in his thirties or forties with Graves disease. Donor details come from another sample of the same person, matched by shared clones. This material consisted of peripheral blood mononuclear cells (PBMCs), taken at new diagnosis, from a patient treated with antithyroid drugs.

The DNA reads as follows: TGTGCCAGCAGCCCCCCCCGAGGGGCGAGAGAGACCCAGTACTTC. It codes for CASSPPRGARETQYF. The chain links TRBV9 with TRBJ2-5; the D match is possibly TRBD1 or TRBD2, with 5 bases aligned in each. V is cut by 4 bases and J by 4 bases, and the space between the germline ends is 17 bases. From cysteine to phenylalanine, the CDR3 is 15 amino acids long. The CDR3 DNA has 45 bases and is translated from base 1. The CDR1 and CDR2 encoded by the germline V gene are SGDLS and YYNGEE.